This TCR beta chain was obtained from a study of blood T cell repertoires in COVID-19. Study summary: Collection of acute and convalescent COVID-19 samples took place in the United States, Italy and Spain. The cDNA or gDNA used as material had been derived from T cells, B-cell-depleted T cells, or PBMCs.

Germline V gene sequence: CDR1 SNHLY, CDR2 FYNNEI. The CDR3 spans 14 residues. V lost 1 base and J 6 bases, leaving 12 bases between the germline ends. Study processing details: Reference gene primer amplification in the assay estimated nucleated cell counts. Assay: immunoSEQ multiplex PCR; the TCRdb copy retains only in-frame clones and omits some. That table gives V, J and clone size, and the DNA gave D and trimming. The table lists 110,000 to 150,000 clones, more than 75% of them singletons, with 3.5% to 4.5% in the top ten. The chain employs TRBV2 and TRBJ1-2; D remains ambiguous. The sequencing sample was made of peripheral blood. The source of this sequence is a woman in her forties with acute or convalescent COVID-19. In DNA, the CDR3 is TGTGCCAGCAGTGAAGGGGCGGGTTCCAATGGCTACACCTTC. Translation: CASSEGAGSNGYTF.